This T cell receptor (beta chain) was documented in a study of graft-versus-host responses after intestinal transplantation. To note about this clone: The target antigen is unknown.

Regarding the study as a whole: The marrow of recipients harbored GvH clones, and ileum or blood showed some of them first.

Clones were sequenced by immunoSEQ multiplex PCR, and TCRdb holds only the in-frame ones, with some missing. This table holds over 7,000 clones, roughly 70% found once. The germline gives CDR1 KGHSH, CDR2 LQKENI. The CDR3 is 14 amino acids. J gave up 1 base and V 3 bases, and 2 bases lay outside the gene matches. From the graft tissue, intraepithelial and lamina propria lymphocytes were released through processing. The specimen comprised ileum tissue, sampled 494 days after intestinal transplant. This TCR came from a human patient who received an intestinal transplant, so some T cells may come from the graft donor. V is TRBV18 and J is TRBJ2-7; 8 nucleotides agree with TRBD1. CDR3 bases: TGTGCCAGCTCACCCCGGGACAGGTCCTACGAGCAGTACTTC. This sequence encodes CASSPRDRSYEQYF.